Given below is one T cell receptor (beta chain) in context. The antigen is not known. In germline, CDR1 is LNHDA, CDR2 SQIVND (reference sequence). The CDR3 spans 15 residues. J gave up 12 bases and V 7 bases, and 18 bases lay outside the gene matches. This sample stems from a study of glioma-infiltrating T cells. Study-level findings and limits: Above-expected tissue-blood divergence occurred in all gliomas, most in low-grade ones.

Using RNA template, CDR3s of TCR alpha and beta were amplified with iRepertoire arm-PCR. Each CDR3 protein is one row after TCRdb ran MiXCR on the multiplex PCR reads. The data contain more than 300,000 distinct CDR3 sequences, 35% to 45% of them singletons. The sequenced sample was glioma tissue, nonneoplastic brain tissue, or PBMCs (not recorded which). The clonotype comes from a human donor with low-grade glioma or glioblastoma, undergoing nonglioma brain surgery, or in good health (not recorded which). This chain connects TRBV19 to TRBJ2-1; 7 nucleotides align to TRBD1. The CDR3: CASTIGDRVTGLQFF. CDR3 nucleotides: TGTGCCAGTACCATAGGAGACAGGGTAACCGGATTGCAGTTCTTC. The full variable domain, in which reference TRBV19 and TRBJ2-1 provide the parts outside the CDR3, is DGGITQSPKYLFRKEGQNVTLSCEQNLNHDAMYWYRQDPGQGLRLIYYSQIVNDFQKGDIAEGYSVSREKKESFPLTVTSAQKNPTAFYLCASTIGDRVTGLQFFGPGTRLTVL.